The 26 T cell receptor beta chains below were found in one sample sequenced in a study of blood T cell repertoires in COVID-19. Here immunoSEQ multiplex PCR was the method, and the copy in TCRdb shows in-frame clones only, minus some. The sample consists of about 130,000 clones, about 86% of them appearing once. Material for sequencing was peripheral blood. These receptors were taken from a woman of 80 years or more with acute or convalescent COVID-19.

This chain links TRBV3-1 (or the pseudogene TRBV3-2) with TRBJ2-1; D unresolved. This CDR3 comprises 13 residues. The V and J ends lost 4 bases and 7 bases respectively, with 11 bases between them. CDR1 is LGHDT, CDR2 YNNKEL, per germline (reference sequence). Here the CDR3 reads CASSLNLGNEQFF. The CDR3 DNA follows: TGTGCCAGCAGCCTCAACCTAGGTAATGAGCAGTTCTTC.

V usage is TRBV4-2 and J usage is TRBJ1-2, with 7 bases aligning to TRBD1. The germline CDR1 and CDR2 sequences are LGHNA and YNFKEQ. The CDR3 covers 18 residues. V lost 4 bases and J lost 1; bases outside the gene matches: 15. DNA of the CDR3: TGTGCCAGCAGCCGGACACAAGCCGACAGGGCCAATAACTATGGCTACACCTTC. This codes for CASSRTQADRANNYGYTF.

This clone was detected only once. This sequence joins TRBV7-8 and TRBJ2-7, with D possibly TRBD1 on 8 matching bases. Germline loops: CDR1 SGHVS, CDR2 FQNEAQ. This CDR3 has 17 amino acids. The V and J ends lost 4 bases and 0 bases respectively, with 19 bases between them. CDR3 nucleotides: TGTGCCAGCAGCTCGCTGGGGGGGACAGGCGTCTCCTACGAGCAGTACTTC. This gives the protein CASSSLGGTGVSYEQYF.

The chain couples TRBV19 to TRBJ2-2; D is possibly TRBD1 (6 bases). The CDR3 runs 15 residues. Germline loops: CDR1 LNHDA, CDR2 SQIVND (reference sequence). Trimming pared 6 bases from V and 5 bases from J, leaving 16 bases between. Here the CDR3 DNA reads TGTGCCAGTAGGAATACAGGGAGCGCAACCGGGGAGCTGTTTTTT. Its protein is CASRNTGSATGELFF.

The rearrangement links TRBV18 to TRBJ1-1; TRBD1 agrees at 8 bases. Germline V gives CDR1 KGHSH, CDR2 LQKENI. The CDR3 is 15 residues long. J was trimmed by 4 bases and V by 4 bases; bases with no gene match: 8. CDR3 protein: CASSQQTGESTEAFF. CDR3 in DNA: TGTGCCAGCTCACAACAGACAGGGGAGTCCACTGAAGCTTTCTTT.

V and J are TRBV19 and TRBJ1-2; D is uncertain. Trimming removed 3 bases from V and 8 bases from J, with 16 bases in between. From germline, CDR1 is LNHDA and CDR2 SQIVND (reference sequence). There are 14 residues in the CDR3. Written as DNA, the CDR3 is TGTGCCAGTAGTATTAGGGTGCGAGGGAACGGCTACACCTTC. It translates to CASSIRVRGNGYTF.

The chain uses TRBV6-4 and TRBJ1-2; D is perhaps TRBD1 (5 bases). Trimming left V 5 bases short and J 0 bases short, with 19 bases between. The CDR3 loop spans 17 amino acids. The germline CDR1 and CDR2 sequences are MRHNA and SNTAGT. The CDR3 DNA sequence: TGTGCCAGCAGTTTCGGGGGTGCACTAGGGGCTAACTATGGCTACACCTTC. Protein: CASSFGGALGANYGYTF.

V is TRBV2 and J is TRBJ1-2; D ambiguous. V lost 5 bases, J lost 4 bases, and 8 bases lay in between. The CDR3 is 12 residues long. Germline values: CDR1 SNHLY, CDR2 FYNNEI. The CDR3 protein is CASSPGIYGYTF. CDR3 coding DNA: TGTGCCAGCAGTCCGGGGATCTATGGCTACACCTTC.

This sequence joins TRBV7-3 and TRBJ2-3; D may be TRBD2 (5 bases). This CDR3 spans 15 amino acids. Trimming pared 5 bases from V and 4 bases from J, leaving 16 bases between. Germline CDR1 is SGHTA and CDR2 is FQGTGA. CDR3 nucleotide sequence: TGTGCCAGCAGCCTCTCACCCGGAGGTCCAGATACGCAGTATTTT. Translating it yields CASSLSPGGPDTQYF.

V usage is TRBV18 and J usage is TRBJ1-1; D remains unclear. The CDR3 has 15 residues. Germline CDR1 KGHSH, CDR2 LQKENI. Trimming took 1 base from V and 5 from J, leaving 14 bases between them. The CDR3 protein is CASSPLRAKDTEAFF. DNA for the CDR3: TGTGCCAGCTCACCACTGAGGGCTAAGGATACTGAAGCTTTCTTT.

This clone was detected only once. The chain recombines TRBV12-3 or TRBV12-4 with TRBJ1-6, with D unresolved. V lost 7 bases and J lost 9, with 13 bases in between. The CDR3 runs to 13 residues. CDR3 sequence reads: CASTPPLGSPLHF. Here the CDR3 DNA reads TGTGCCAGCACCCCCCCGCTAGGTTCACCCCTCCACTTT.

This rearrangement joins TRBV5-1 to TRBJ2-7, with 12 bases identical to TRBD1. CDR1 SGHRS and CDR2 YFSETQ come from the germline V gene. The V gene end was trimmed by 0 bases and the J gene end by 6 bases; junction bases not matched to a gene: 10. The CDR3 is made up of 17 amino acids. Written as DNA, the CDR3 is TGCGCCAGCAGCTTGGGTCTCCCGGGACAGGGGGCTATCGAGCAGTACTTC. Translating it yields CASSLGLPGQGAIEQYF.

This clone was counted a single time. The chain links TRBV10-3 to TRBJ2-5; D is perhaps TRBD2 (6 bases). Trimming pared 0 bases from V and 13 bases from J, leaving 9 bases between. There are 11 residues in the CDR3. Per germline, CDR1 ENHRY and CDR2 SYGVKD. The CDR3 region has the DNA TGTGCCATCAGTGAGTCGGGGGGTCTGTACTTC. It translates to CAISESGGLYF.

The chain employs TRBV5-6 and TRBJ2-4; 7 bases are a match to TRBD2. Trimming at V came to 2 bases and at J to 8 bases, leaving 4 bases not matched to a gene. CDR3 size: 13 residues. CDR1 and CDR2 from the germline V gene are SGHDT and YYEEEE. CDR3 sequence (DNA): TGTGCCAGCAGCTTTGGGCTAGCGGACATTCAGTACTTC. Translation gives CASSFGLADIQYF.

The rearrangement joins TRBV4-1 to TRBJ2-1, with D hard to call. The ends were cut back, 1 base at V and 2 bases at J, with 12 bases in the middle. The CDR3 is made up of 16 amino acids. In germline, CDR1 is MGHRA, CDR2 YSYEKL. CDR3 region: CASSQVGPHAYNEQFF. The DNA for the CDR3 is TGCGCCAGCAGCCAAGTGGGCCCCCACGCCTACAATGAGCAGTTCTTC.

The chain couples TRBV18 to TRBJ1-5; 7 bases agree with TRBD1. CDR3 length equals 14 residues. V trimming: 5 bases; J trimming: 5 bases; junction bases outside the gene matches: 6. Looked up from germline, CDR1 is KGHSH and CDR2 is LQKENI. CDR3 DNA sequence: TGTGCCAGCTCAGAACAGGGGCGACATCAGCCCCAGCATTTT. Its translation: CASSEQGRHQPQHF. The whole variable domain, remainder taken from reference TRBV18 and TRBJ1-5, is NAGVMQNPRHLVRRRGQEARLRCSPMKGHSHVYWYRQLPEEGLKFMVYLQKENIIDESGMPKERFSAEFPKEGPSILRIQQVVRGDSAAYFCASSEQGRHQPQHFGDGTRLSIL.

The chain uses TRBV19 and TRBJ1-4; 9 bases fit TRBD1. Germline lookup yields CDR1 LNHDA and CDR2 SQIVND (reference sequence). Germline trimming cut 6 bases from V and 7 bases from J; bases unmatched to any gene: 6. The CDR3 runs 14 residues. Written as DNA, the CDR3 is TGTGCCAGTAGGGGACAGGGCCGAGGTGAAAAACTGTTTTTT. Its translation: CASRGQGRGEKLFF.

The chain carries TRBV5-5 and TRBJ2-5; 11 bases map to TRBD2. This CDR3 region has 19 residues. Germline values: CDR1 SGHKS, CDR2 YYEKEE (reference sequence). After removal of 6 bases from V and 1 base from J, the junction contained 17 bases not matched to a gene. The CDR3 bases are TGTGCCAGCACGCTAGCAACCTTTGGACTAGCGGGCCTCCAAGAGACCCAGTACTTC. Translating gives CASTLATFGLAGLQETQYF.

This sequence joins TRBV18 and TRBJ2-2, with 7 nucleotides matching TRBD2. With 3 bases clipped from V and 3 bases from J, the junction kept 1 base outside the gene matches. The germline V gene has CDR1 KGHSH and CDR2 LQKENI. This CDR3 has 14 residues. In DNA, the CDR3 is TGTGCCAGCTCACCGGGGAGGGACACCGGGGAGCTGTTTTTT. This codes for CASSPGRDTGELFF. Complete variable domain (other parts from reference TRBV18 and TRBJ2-2): NAGVMQNPRHLVRRRGQEARLRCSPMKGHSHVYWYRQLPEEGLKFMVYLQKENIIDESGMPKERFSAEFPKEGPSILRIQQVVRGDSAAYFCASSPGRDTGELFFGEGSRLTVL.

The V call is TRBV7-6, the J call TRBJ2-2; 9 nucleotides match TRBD1. CDR1 SGHVS and CDR2 FNYEAQ come from the germline V gene. The ends lost 5 bases at V and 7 bases at J; junction bases unmatched: 5. The CDR3 runs 14 residues. CDR3 DNA sequence: TGTGCCAGCAGCCCCCGGACAGGGGTCGGGGAGCTGTTTTTT. Protein: CASSPRTGVGELFF. Variable domain in full (rest from reference TRBV7-6 and TRBJ2-2): GAGVSQSPRYKVTKRGQDVALRCDPISGHVSLYWYRQALGQGPEFLTYFNYEAQQDKSGLPNDRFSAERPEGSISTLTIQRTEQRDSAMYRCASSPRTGVGELFFGEGSRLTVL.

This chain connects TRBV5-1 to TRBJ1-2; 9 nucleotides align to TRBD1. CDR1 SGHRS and CDR2 YFSETQ come from the germline V gene. The junction had 14 bases not matched to a gene; V was cut back by 4 bases and J by 4 bases. The CDR3 sequence is 17 residues long. The CDR3 DNA is TGCGCCAGCAGCCCTGGCGGGACAGGGAATCTCGGCTATGGCTACACCTTC. Translation gives CASSPGGTGNLGYGYTF.

The gene calls are TRBV6-2 or TRBV6-3 and TRBJ2-2; 16 bases are a match to TRBD2. J lost 6 bases, V lost 5 bases, and 6 bases had no gene match. Germline assignment: CDR1 MNHEY and CDR2 SVGEGT. The CDR3 loop spans 17 amino acids. The CDR3 protein is CASSHPGLAGGPGELFF. As DNA, the CDR3 is TGTGCCAGCAGTCATCCGGGACTAGCGGGGGGGCCCGGGGAGCTGTTTTTT.

The V call is TRBV5-1, the J call TRBJ2-7; 9 nucleotides agree with TRBD1. Germline CDR1 SGHRS, CDR2 YFSETQ. The CDR3 spans 16 residues. Trimming removed 1 base from V and 5 bases from J; junction bases left unmatched: 10. The CDR3 is CASSLLLIDRGDEQYF. The DNA for the CDR3 is TGCGCCAGCAGCTTGCTTCTCATAGACAGGGGGGACGAGCAGTACTTC.

The chain recombines TRBV24-1 with TRBJ1-2, with 9 nucleotides matching TRBD1. J was trimmed by 2 bases and V by 5 bases; bases with no gene match: 2. Germline CDR1 and CDR2: KGHDR and SFDVKD. The CDR3 loop spans 14 amino acids. The CDR3 DNA reads as TGTGCCACCAGTGCGGGGACAGGGAACTATGGCTACACCTTC. It is translated as CATSAGTGNYGYTF.

V is TRBV5-1 and J is TRBJ1-3; TRBD1 matches at 7 bases. Per germline, CDR1 SGHRS and CDR2 YFSETQ. The junction had 2 bases not matched to a gene; V was cut back by 1 base and J by 1 base. This CDR3 spans 15 amino acids. As DNA, the CDR3 is TGCGCCAGCAGCTTGTCCAGGGGGTCTGGAAACACCATATATTTT. Amino acids: CASSLSRGSGNTIYF.

The chain is built from TRBV27 and TRBJ2-1, with D maybe TRBD1 (6 bases). V was shortened by 8 bases and J by 7 bases, with 12 bases between the two germline ends. Germline lookup yields CDR1 MNHEY and CDR2 SMNVEV (reference sequence). This CDR3 is built from 12 residues. CDR3 nucleotides: TGTGCCAGCTGGGGGCCCCGGAATGAGCAGTTCTTC. It is translated as CASWGPRNEQFF.